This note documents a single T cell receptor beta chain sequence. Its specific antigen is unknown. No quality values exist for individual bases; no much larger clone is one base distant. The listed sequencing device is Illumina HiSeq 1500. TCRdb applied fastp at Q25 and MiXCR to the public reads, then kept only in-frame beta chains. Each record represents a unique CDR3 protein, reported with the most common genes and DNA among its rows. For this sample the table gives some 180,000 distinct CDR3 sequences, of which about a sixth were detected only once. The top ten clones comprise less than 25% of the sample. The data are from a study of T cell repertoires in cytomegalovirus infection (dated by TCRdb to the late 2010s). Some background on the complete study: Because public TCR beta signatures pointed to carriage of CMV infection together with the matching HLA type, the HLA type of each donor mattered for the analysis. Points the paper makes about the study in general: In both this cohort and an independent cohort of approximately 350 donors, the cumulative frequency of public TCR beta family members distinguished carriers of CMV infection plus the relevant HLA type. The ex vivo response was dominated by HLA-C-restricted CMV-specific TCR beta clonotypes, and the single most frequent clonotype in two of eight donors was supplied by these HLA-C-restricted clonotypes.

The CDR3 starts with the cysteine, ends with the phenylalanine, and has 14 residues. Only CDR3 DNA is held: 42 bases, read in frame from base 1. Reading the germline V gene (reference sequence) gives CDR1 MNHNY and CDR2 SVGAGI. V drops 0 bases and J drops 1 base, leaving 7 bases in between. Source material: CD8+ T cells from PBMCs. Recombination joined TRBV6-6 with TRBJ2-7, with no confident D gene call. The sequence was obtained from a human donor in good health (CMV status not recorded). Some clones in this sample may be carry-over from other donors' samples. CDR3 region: CASSYSTDSYEQYF. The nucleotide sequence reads TGTGCCAGCAGTTACTCTACCGATTCCTACGAGCAGTACTTC.